Listed below are T cell receptor beta chains from one sample, sequenced in a study of T cell changes during pregnancy in multiple sclerosis. The repertoire was sequenced with immunoSEQ multiplex PCR; TCRdb's copy has only in-frame clones and lacks some. The sample shows about 20,000 clones, around 87% of them seen only once. This specimen consisted of CD8+ T cells from peripheral blood mononuclear cells, obtained in the third trimester of pregnancy. The receptors stem from a female donor in good health, enrolled as a control in a pregnancy study. Both conserved end residues are part of each CDR3. The D gene is left open where the match is weak. The size field is filled for only some rows; it gives once, few, many or a size class.

D gene: TRBD1
clone size: -
V gene: TRBV28
J gene: TRBJ2-7
CDR3 DNA: TGTGCCAGCAGTTGGACAGGGAGTTCCTACGAGCAGTACTTC
CDR3 protein: CASSWTGSSYEQYF

D gene: TRBD2
clone size: -
V gene: TRBV2
J gene: TRBJ2-1
CDR3 DNA: TGTGCCAGCACCGGACTAGCGGGAGGTTACAATGAGCAGTTCTTC
CDR3 protein: CASTGLAGGYNEQFF

D gene: TRBD2
clone size: -
V gene: TRBV6-6
J gene: TRBJ2-1
CDR3 DNA: TGTGCCAGCAAATGGACTAGCGGGATTAATGAGCAGTTCTTC
CDR3 protein: CASKWTSGINEQFF

D gene: TRBD1
clone size: -
V gene: TRBV5-1
J gene: TRBJ1-4
CDR3 DNA: TGCGCCAGCAGCTCTCCCCGAGGGGGCGCAGGGACTAATGAAAAACTGTTTTTT
CDR3 protein: CASSSPRGGAGTNEKLFF

D gene: TRBD1
clone size: -
V gene: TRBV4-1
J gene: TRBJ2-7
CDR3 DNA: TGCGCCAGCAGCCAAGGGGGACAGGGATCCTACGAGCAGTACTTC
CDR3 protein: CASSQGGQGSYEQYF

D gene: -
clone size: -
V gene: TRBV27
J gene: TRBJ2-7
CDR3 DNA: TGTGCCAGCAGTTTACGTGACACTAGCTACGAGCAGTACTTC
CDR3 protein: CASSLRDTSYEQYF

D gene: TRBD2
clone size: -
V gene: TRBV6-1
J gene: TRBJ2-2
CDR3 DNA: TGTGCCAGCCAAAGTAAAGGGGAGGGAACCGGGGAGCTGTTTTTT
CDR3 protein: CASQSKGEGTGELFF

D gene: -
clone size: -
V gene: TRBV7-3
J gene: TRBJ2-7
CDR3 DNA: TGTGCCAGCAGCTCACTAGCCGCGAGTGAGCAGTACTTC
CDR3 protein: CASSSLAASEQYF

D gene: TRBD1
clone size: -
V gene: TRBV29-1
J gene: TRBJ2-5
CDR3 DNA: TGCAGCATTGTAGGGGGACAGGGTTTATCGGAGACCCAGTACTTC
CDR3 protein: CSIVGGQGLSETQYF

D gene: TRBD1
clone size: once
V gene: TRBV5-6
J gene: TRBJ2-7
CDR3 DNA: TGTGCCAGCAGCTCTTTTGGGACAGGGCCCTACGAGCAGTACTTC
CDR3 protein: CASSSFGTGPYEQYF

D gene: -
clone size: -
V gene: TRBV27
J gene: TRBJ2-2
CDR3 DNA: TGTGCCAGCAGTTACAGGGCAGTGGGCGGGGAGCTGTTTTTT
CDR3 protein: CASSYRAVGGELFF

D gene: -
clone size: once
V gene: TRBV29-1
J gene: TRBJ2-1
CDR3 DNA: TGCAGCGACGGGGGTGAGCAGTTCTTC
CDR3 protein: CSDGGEQFF

D gene: TRBD1
clone size: -
V gene: TRBV18
J gene: TRBJ1-4
CDR3 DNA: TGTGCCATCCTATCCCGGGACAGGTCTGAAAAACTGTTTTTT
CDR3 protein: CAILSRDRSEKLFF

D gene: -
clone size: -
V gene: TRBV15
J gene: TRBJ1-4
CDR3 DNA: TGTGCCACCAGCAGGGGTCCGGCAGGCGAAAAACTGTTTTTT
CDR3 protein: CATSRGPAGEKLFF

D gene: TRBD1
clone size: -
V gene: TRBV5-4
J gene: TRBJ2-1
CDR3 DNA: TGTGCCAGCAGCTTGGAATCGACAGGGGGTGACGGGTTCTTC
CDR3 protein: CASSLESTGGDGFF

D gene: -
clone size: -
V gene: TRBV6-5
J gene: TRBJ2-5
CDR3 DNA: TGTGCCAGCAGAGGGGGCGGGGACCTAGAGACCCAGTACTTC
CDR3 protein: CASRGGGDLETQYF

D gene: TRBD1
clone size: -
V gene: TRBV13
J gene: TRBJ1-6
CDR3 DNA: TGTGCCAGCAGCTGGGGACAGGGTGGGTCACCCCTCCACTTT
CDR3 protein: CASSWGQGGSPLHF